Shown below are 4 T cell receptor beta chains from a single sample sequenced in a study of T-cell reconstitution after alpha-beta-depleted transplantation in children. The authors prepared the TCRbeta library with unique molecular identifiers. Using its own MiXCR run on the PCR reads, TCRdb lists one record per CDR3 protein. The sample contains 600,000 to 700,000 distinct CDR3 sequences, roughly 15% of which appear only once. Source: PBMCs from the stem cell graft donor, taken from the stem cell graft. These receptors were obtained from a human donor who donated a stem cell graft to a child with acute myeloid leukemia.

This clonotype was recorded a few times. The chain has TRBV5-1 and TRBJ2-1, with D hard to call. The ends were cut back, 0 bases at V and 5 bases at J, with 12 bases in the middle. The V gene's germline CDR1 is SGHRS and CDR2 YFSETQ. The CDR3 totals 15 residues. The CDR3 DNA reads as TGCGCCAGCAGCTTGGGGGGAACTACGAACAATGAGCAGTTCTTC. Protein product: CASSLGGTTNNEQFF.

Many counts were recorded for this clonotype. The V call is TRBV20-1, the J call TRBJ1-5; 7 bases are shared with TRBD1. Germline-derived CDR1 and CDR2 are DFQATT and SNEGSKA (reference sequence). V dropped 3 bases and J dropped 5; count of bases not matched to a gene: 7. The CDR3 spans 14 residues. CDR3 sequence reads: CSASPPGGDQPQHF. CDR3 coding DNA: TGCAGTGCTAGCCCCCCAGGGGGTGATCAGCCCCAGCATTTT.

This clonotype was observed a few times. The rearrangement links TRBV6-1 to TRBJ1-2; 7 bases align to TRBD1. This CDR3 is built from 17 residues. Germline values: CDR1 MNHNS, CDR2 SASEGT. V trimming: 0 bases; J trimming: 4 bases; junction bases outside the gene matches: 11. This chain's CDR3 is CASSEADTGTDVYGYTF. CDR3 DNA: TGTGCCAGCAGTGAAGCGGACACCGGGACAGACGTCTATGGCTACACCTTC.

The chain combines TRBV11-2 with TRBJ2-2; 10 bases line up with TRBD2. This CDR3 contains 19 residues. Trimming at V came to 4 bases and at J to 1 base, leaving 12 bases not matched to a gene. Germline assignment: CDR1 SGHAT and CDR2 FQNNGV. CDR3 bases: TGTGCCAGCAGCTACGGGTCAATAGCGGGGGGCCTGAACACCGGGGAGCTGTTTTTT. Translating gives CASSYGSIAGGLNTGELFF.